The clone carrying this T cell receptor (beta chain) occurred a few times. Its antigen is unknown. Germline lookup yields CDR1 SGHTA and CDR2 FQGNSA. This CDR3 spans 15 amino acids. Trimming removed 1 base from V and 4 bases from J; junction bases left unmatched: 2. This sample stems from a study of early T cells in non-severe SARS-CoV-2 infection. Background on the study: Sequenced material consisted of bulk RNA (from unsorted whole blood), and chains were unpaired. Regarding the study as a whole: In VDJdb matching, anti-spike CD8 responses were favored while private and CD4 specificities went missing.

The TCR library protocol was used to attach unique molecular identifiers. These identifiers were attached to individual cDNA molecules. MiXCR, applied by TCRdb to the 5' RACE reads, yields one record per CDR3 protein. The data contain about 94,000 distinct CDR3 sequences, less than 15% of them singletons. This clonotype originated in an adult who was a healthcare worker with PCR-confirmed SARS-CoV-2 infection or an uninfected control (not recorded which). The sample taken for sequencing was whole blood. The chain combines TRBV7-2 with TRBJ2-5, with 11 bases lining up with TRBD2. The CDR3 here is CASSLVAGGPETQYF. The CDR3 DNA follows: TGTGCCAGCAGCTTAGTAGCGGGGGGGCCAGAGACCCAGTACTTC.